The entry that follows covers one T cell receptor beta chain sequence. The data originate from a study of T cell changes during pregnancy in multiple sclerosis. This CDR3 region has 13 residues. Germline CDR1 and CDR2: SGHTA and FQGNSA. Trimming stripped 1 base from V and 5 bases from J, with 7 bases between. Only in-frame clones appear in the TCRdb table, and some are missing; sequencing was by immunoSEQ multiplex PCR. The data show 30,000 to 35,000 clones, with about 90% seen just once and less than 0.9% held by the top ten. Sequencing used CD4+ T cells from peripheral blood mononuclear cells, obtained in the first trimester of pregnancy. The TCR was taken from a female donor in good health, enrolled as a control in a pregnancy study. The chain combines TRBV7-2 with TRBJ2-3; possible D gene TRBD2, 5 bases. In DNA, the CDR3 is TGTGCCAGCAGCTTAGTAGGAGGAGATACGCAGTATTTT. It specifies CASSLVGGDTQYF.